This T cell receptor (beta chain) was retrieved from a study of CD8 T cells in Susac syndrome. The study, taken as a whole, reports: A relatively small number of individuals underwent TCR sequencing and HLA analysis.

Sequencing of TCR beta drew on CD8+ and CD4+ T cells from blood. Negative magnetic isolation gave CD8+ and CD4+ cells; FACS enriched CD8+ TEMRA. Comment on this clonotype: Its specificity is unknown.

RNA amounts of about 0.5 to 1 ug underwent reverse transcription with random hexamers. The CDR3 of TCR beta was amplified by immunoSEQ multiplex PCR across 54 Vbeta and 13 Jbeta. TCRdb redid the calling of the immunoSEQ multiplex PCR reads with MiXCR, one entry per CDR3 protein. The repertoire holds about 300,000 distinct CDR3 sequences, 92% seen once, with about 0.07% in the top ten. Sequencing was done on a sample of CD4+ T cells from PBMCs. The TCR originated in a human donor with multiple sclerosis.

The CDR3 bases are TGTGCCAGCAGCTTAGAGGGATCGACAGGCTTCTACGAGCAGTACTTC. Translated: CASSLEGSTGFYEQYF. This rearrangement joins TRBV7-8 to TRBJ2-7, with a weak D call TRBD1 (6 bases). Trimming left V 1 base short and J 3 bases short, with 16 bases between. The CDR3 covers 16 residues. Per the germline V gene, CDR1 is SGHVS and CDR2 is FQNEAQ.